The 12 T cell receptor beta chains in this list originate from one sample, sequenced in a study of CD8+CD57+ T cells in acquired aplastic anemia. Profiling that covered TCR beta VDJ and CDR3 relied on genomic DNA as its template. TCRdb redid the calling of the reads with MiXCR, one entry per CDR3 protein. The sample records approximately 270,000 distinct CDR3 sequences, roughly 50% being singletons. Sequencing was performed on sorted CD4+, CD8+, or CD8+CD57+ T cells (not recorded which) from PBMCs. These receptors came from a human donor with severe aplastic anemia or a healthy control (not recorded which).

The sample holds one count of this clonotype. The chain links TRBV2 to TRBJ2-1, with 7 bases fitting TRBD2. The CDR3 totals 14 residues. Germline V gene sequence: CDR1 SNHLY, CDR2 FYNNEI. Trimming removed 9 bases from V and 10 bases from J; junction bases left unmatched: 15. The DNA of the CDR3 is TGTGCCAGTAGGGGTGAAAGCGGGATATTAGAGCAGTTCTTC. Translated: CASRGESGILEQFF.

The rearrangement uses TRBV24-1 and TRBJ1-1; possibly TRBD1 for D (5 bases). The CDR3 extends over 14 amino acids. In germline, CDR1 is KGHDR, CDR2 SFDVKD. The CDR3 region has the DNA TGTCCAAGGGAGGAGGGACCCACCGTGACAGAAGCTTTCTTT. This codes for CPREEGPTVTEAFF.

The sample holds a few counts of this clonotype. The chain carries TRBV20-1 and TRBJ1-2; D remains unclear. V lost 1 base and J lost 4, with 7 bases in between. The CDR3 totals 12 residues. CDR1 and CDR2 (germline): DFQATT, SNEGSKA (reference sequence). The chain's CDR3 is CSARGSSYGYTF. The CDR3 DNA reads TGCAGTGCTAGAGGTAGCTCCTATGGCTACACCTTC.

Here the CDR3 DNA reads TGCAGTGCCCCATACAGGGGGTTGAACACTGAAGCTTTCTTT. The encoded protein is CSAPYRGLNTEAFF. V usage is TRBV20-1 and J usage is TRBJ1-1; TRBD1 aligns across 8 bases. The CDR3 runs to 14 residues. Germline-derived CDR1 and CDR2 are DFQATT and SNEGSKA (reference sequence). V dropped 6 bases and J dropped 0; count of bases not matched to a gene: 6.

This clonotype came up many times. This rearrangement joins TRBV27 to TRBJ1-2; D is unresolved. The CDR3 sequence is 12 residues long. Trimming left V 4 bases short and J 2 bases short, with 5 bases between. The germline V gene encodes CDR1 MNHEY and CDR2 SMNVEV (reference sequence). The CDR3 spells CASSSQNYGYTF. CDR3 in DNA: TGTGCCAGCAGTTCTCAAAACTATGGCTACACCTTC.

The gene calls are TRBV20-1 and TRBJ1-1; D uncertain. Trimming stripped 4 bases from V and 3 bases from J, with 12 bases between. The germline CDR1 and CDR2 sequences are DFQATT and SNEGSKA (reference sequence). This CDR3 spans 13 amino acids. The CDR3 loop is CSATFDRYTEAFF. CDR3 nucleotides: TGCAGTGCTACCTTCGACCGGTACACTGAAGCTTTCTTT.

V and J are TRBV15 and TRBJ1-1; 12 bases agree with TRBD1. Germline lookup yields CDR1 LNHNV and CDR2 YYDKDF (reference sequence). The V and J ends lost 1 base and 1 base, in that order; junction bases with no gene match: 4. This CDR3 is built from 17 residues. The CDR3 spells CATSRALGQGANTEAFF. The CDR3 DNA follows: TGTGCCACCAGCAGAGCGCTGGGACAGGGGGCGAACACTGAAGCTTTCTTT.

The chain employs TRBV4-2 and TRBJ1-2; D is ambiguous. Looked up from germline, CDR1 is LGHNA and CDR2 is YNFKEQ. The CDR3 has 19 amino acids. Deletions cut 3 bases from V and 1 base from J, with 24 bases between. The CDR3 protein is CASSQTRGSGLTFNYGYTF. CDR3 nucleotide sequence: TGTGCCAGCAGCCAGACCCGAGGTAGCGGGCTTACTTTTAACTATGGCTACACCTTC.

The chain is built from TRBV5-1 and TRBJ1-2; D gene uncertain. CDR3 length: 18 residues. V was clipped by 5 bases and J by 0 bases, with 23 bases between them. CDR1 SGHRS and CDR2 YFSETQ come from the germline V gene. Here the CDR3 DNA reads TGCGCCAGCAGTGATTCGGTGGCAGGCCGGGTGTCTAACTATGGCTACACCTTC. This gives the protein CASSDSVAGRVSNYGYTF.

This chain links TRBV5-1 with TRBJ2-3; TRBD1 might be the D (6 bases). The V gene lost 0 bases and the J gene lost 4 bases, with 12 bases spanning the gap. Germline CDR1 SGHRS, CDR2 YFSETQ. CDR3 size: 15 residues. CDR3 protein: CASSLALGTPDTQYF. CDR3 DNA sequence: TGCGCCAGCAGCTTGGCATTAGGGACACCAGATACGCAGTATTTT.

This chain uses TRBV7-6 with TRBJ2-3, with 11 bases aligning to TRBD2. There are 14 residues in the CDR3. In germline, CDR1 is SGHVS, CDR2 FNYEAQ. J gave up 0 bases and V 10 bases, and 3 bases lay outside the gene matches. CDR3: CATLAGASTDTQYF. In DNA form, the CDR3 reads TGTGCCACACTAGCGGGAGCTAGCACAGATACGCAGTATTTT.

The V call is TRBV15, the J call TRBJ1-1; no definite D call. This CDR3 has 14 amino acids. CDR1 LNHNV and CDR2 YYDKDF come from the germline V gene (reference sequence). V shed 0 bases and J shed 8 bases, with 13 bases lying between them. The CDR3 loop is CATSRDWYPVEAFF. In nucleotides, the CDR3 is TGTGCCACCAGCAGAGATTGGTACCCAGTAGAAGCTTTCTTT. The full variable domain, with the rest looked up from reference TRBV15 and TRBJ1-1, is DAMVIQNPRYQVTQFGKPVTLSCSQTLNHNVMYWYQQKSSQAPKLLFHYYDKDFNNEADTPDNFQSRRPNTSFCFLDIRSPGLGDTAMYLCATSRDWYPVEAFFGQGTRLTVV.